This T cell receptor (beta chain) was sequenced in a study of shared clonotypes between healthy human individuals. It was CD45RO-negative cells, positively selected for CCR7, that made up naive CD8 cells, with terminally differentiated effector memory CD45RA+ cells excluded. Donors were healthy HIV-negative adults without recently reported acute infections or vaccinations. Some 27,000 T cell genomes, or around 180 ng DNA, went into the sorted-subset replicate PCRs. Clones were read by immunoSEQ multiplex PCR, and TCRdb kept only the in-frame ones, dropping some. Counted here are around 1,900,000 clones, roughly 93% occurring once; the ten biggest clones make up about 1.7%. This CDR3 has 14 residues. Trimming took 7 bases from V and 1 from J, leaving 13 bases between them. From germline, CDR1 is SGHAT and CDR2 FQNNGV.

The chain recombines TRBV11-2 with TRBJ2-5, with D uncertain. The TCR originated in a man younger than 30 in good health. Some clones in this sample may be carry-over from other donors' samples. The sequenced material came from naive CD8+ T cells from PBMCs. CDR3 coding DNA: TGTGCCAGCACCTTTAATCCGGTCCAAGAGACCCAGTACTTC. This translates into CASTFNPVQETQYF.